Each of the 10 T cell receptor beta chains below was sequenced from the same sample in a study of OX40 agonist ivuxolimab in advanced cancers. Sequencing used immunoSEQ multiplex PCR; TCRdb keeps in-frame clones, though not all of them. Of about 83,000 clones listed, around 80% were seen once; the top ten hold 1.5% to 2%. The sequenced sample was CD4+ or CD8+ T cells sorted from blood, obtained in a trial of the OX40 agonist ivuxolimab. The source is an adult with an advanced solid tumor such as melanoma, head and neck, liver or kidney cancer.

The V gene is TRBV28, the J gene TRBJ2-3, with 7 positions matching TRBD2. Trimming took 5 bases from V and 1 from J; bases not matched to a gene: 3. The V gene's germline CDR1 is MDHEN and CDR2 SYDVKM. This CDR3 region has 14 residues. Written as DNA, the CDR3 is TGTGCCAGCAGTCCGGGGGGACGCACAGATACGCAGTATTTT. Its translation: CASSPGGRTDTQYF.

A remark on this clone: Additional DNA sequences in this sample encode the identical CDR3. This sequence joins TRBV19 and TRBJ2-7; possible D gene TRBD2, 6 bases. V lost 0 bases, J lost 2 bases, and 8 bases lay in between. The CDR3 is 14 residues long. In germline, CDR1 is LNHDA, CDR2 SQIVND (reference sequence). The CDR3 sequence: CASSIEGGPYEQYF. The CDR3 DNA reads as TGTGCCAGTAGTATAGAGGGAGGTCCCTACGAGCAGTACTTC. Together with reference TRBV19 and TRBJ2-7, the CDR3 gives the full variable domain: DGGITQSPKYLFRKEGQNVTLSCEQNLNHDAMYWYRQDPGQGLRLIYYSQIVNDFQKGDIAEGYSVSREKKESFPLTVTSAQKNPTAFYLCASSIEGGPYEQYFGPGTRLTVT.

This clone has a handful of counts. The genes are TRBV5-1 and TRBJ1-2; 10 bases line up with TRBD1. Germline values: CDR1 SGHRS, CDR2 YFSETQ. The CDR3 contains 16 residues. J lost 1 base, V lost 0 bases, and 3 bases had no gene match. CDR3 amino acids: CASSLVDRGDNYGYTF. CDR3 sequence (DNA): TGCGCCAGCAGCTTGGTGGACAGGGGGGATAACTATGGCTACACCTTC.

The chain employs TRBV2 and TRBJ2-3; 10 bases line up with TRBD2. The J segment lost 6 bases and the V segment lost 8 bases, leaving 11 bases of the junction unmatched. Germline V lookup: CDR1 SNHLY, CDR2 FYNNEI. CDR3 size: 15 residues. The chain's CDR3 is CASWFLAGVSDTQYF. CDR3 nucleotides: TGTGCCAGCTGGTTTCTAGCGGGGGTTTCGGATACGCAGTATTTT.

In nucleotides, the CDR3 is TGTGCCAGCAGCTTATTGCGAACGGAGCAGTTCTTC. This translates into CASSLLRTEQFF. This rearrangement joins TRBV7-2 to TRBJ2-1; D not resolved. Deletions cut 2 bases from V and 10 bases from J, with 9 bases between. Germline loops: CDR1 SGHTA, CDR2 FQGNSA. The CDR3 covers 12 residues.

As to this clone: The junction departs from germline at one end; a sequencing error may be responsible. The chain combines TRBV7-7 with TRBJ2-5; D is possibly TRBD1 (7 bases). Germline lookup yields CDR1 SSHAT and CDR2 FNYEAQ (reference sequence). CDR3 length: 15 amino acids. CDR3 in DNA: TGTGCTAGCAGCCGCCGACAGGGAGGTGGGGAGACCCAGTACTTC. As protein: CASSRRQGGGETQYF.

The J gene is TRBJ2-7, the V gene TRBV18; TRBD2 matches 8 bases. The V gene end was trimmed by 5 bases and the J gene end by 1 base; junction bases not matched to a gene: 4. The CDR3 is 14 amino acids. Germline-derived CDR1 and CDR2 are KGHSH and LQKENI. CDR3 in amino acids: CASSFAGGSYEQYF. CDR3 nucleotides: TGTGCCAGCTCATTCGCGGGGGGTTCCTACGAGCAGTACTTC.

The chain carries TRBV7-9 and TRBJ1-3; D is undetermined. The CDR3 loop spans 12 amino acids. Germline values: CDR1 SEHNR, CDR2 FQNEAQ (reference sequence). Deletions cut 1 base from V and 7 bases from J, with 5 bases between. CDR3 sequence (DNA): TGTGCCAGCAGCTTAGGTCCCAACACCATATATTTT. The encoded protein is CASSLGPNTIYF.

The J gene is TRBJ1-2, the V gene TRBV4-2, with D possibly matching TRBD1 (5 bases). Germline values: CDR1 LGHNA, CDR2 YNFKEQ. The CDR3 extends over 15 amino acids. The V gene lost 1 base and the J gene lost 2 bases, with 11 bases spanning the gap. The CDR3 DNA sequence: TGTGCCAGCAGCCAAGTGCCGGGGCACAACTATGGCTACACCTTC. This encodes CASSQVPGHNYGYTF.

As to this clone: The junction departs from germline at one end; a sequencing error may be responsible. The chain uses TRBV7-7 and TRBJ2-5; D is perhaps TRBD2 (5 bases). Germline values: CDR1 SSHAT, CDR2 FNYEAQ (reference sequence). This CDR3 contains 14 residues. The CDR3 here is CASSPRGVVETQYF. In DNA, the CDR3 is TGTGCTAGCAGCCCACGGGGAGTGGTAGAGACCCAGTACTTC.